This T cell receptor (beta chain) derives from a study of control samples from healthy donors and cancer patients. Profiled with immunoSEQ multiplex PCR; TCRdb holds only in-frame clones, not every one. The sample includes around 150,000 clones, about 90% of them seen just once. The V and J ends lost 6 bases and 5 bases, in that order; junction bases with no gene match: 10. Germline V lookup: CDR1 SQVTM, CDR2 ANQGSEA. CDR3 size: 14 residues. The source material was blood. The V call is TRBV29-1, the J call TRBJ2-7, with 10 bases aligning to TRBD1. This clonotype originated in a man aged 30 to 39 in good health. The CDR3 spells CSVASRDRGNEQYF. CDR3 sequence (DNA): TGCAGCGTAGCTTCCCGGGACAGGGGTAACGAGCAGTACTTC.